This T cell receptor beta chain originates from a study of spatial heterogeneity in lung cancer. Notes on the study in general: In tumors, expanded intratumoral alpha and beta TCR counts tracked mutation counts.

The time point: sample taken at primary tumor resection. Untreated early-stage non-small cell lung cancer patients, fewer than 85 in total, were the donors. Extraction of whole RNA from tumor, nontumor lung or frozen PBMC preceded unsorted sequencing. A unique molecular identifier was carried by every single TCR cDNA molecule. MiXCR was run by TCRdb on the 5' RACE reads, yielding one entry per CDR3 protein. The data hold about 5,600 distinct CDR3 sequences, with about 8% observed a single time. This clonotype was counted ten times or more. Its specificity is not known. Because this beta chain is a stray read in a library intended to capture alpha chains, its abundance should not be given much weight. CDR1 and CDR2 (germline): SNHLY, FYNNEI. Trimming removed 6 bases at V and 0 bases at J, with 12 bases between. This CDR3 region has 14 residues.

The chain carries TRBV2 and TRBJ2-7; D is perhaps TRBD2 (5 bases). Sequencing used lung tumor tissue, obtained at surgery. The TCR comes from a female donor with early-stage non-small cell lung cancer. The CDR3 sequence is CASREVPASYEQYF. The CDR3 DNA is TGTGCCAGCAGGGAGGTCCCAGCCTCCTACGAGCAGTACTTC.